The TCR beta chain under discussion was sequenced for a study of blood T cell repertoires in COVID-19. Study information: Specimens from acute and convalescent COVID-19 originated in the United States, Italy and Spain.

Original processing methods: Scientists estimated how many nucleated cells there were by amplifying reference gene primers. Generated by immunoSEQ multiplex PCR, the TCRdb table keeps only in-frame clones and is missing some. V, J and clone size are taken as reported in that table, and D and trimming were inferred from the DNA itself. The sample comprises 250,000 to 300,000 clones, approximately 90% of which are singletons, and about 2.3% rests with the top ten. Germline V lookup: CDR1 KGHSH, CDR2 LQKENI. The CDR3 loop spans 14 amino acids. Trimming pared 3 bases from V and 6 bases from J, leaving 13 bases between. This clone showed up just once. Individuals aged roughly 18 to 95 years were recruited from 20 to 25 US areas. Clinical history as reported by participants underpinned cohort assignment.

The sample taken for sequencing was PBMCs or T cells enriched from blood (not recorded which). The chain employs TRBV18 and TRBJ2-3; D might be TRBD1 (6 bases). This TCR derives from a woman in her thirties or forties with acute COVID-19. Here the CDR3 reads CASSPRDNRDTQYF. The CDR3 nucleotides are TGTGCCAGCTCACCCCGGGACAATAGGGATACGCAGTATTTT. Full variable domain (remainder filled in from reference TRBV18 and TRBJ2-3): NAGVMQNPRHLVRRRGQEARLRCSPMKGHSHVYWYRQLPEEGLKFMVYLQKENIIDESGMPKERFSAEFPKEGPSILRIQQVVRGDSAAYFCASSPRDNRDTQYFGPGTRLTVL.